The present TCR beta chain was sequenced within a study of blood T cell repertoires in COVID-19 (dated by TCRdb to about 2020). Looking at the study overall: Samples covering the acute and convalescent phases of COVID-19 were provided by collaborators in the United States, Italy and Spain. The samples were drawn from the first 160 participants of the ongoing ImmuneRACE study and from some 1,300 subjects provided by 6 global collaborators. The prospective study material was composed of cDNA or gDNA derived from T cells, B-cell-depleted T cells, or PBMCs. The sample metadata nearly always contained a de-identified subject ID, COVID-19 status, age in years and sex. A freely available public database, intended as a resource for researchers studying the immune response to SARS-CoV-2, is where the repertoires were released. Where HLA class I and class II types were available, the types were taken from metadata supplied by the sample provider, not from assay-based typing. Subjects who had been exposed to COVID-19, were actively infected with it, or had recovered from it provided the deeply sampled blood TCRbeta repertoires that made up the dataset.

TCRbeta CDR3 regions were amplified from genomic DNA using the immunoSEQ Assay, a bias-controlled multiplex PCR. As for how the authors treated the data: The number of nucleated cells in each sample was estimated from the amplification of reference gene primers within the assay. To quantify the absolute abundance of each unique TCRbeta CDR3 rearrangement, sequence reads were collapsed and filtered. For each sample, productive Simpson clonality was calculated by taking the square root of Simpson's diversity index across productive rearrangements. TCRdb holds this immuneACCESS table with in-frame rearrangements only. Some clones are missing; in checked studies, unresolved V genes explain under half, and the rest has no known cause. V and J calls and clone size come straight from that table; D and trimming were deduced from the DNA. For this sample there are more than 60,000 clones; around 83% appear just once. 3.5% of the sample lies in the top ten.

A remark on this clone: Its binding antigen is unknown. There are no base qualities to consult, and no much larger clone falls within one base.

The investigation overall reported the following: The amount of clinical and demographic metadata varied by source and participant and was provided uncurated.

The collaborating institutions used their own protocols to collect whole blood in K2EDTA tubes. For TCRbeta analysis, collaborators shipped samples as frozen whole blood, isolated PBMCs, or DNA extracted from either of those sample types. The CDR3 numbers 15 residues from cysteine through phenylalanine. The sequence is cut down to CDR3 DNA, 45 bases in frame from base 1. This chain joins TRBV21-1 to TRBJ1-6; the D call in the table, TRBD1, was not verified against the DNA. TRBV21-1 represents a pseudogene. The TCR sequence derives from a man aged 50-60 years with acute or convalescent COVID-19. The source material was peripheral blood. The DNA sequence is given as TGTGCCAGCAGGCACAGGGGGCGTTTAATTTCACCCCTCCACTTT. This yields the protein CASRHRGRLISPLHF.